The source of this T cell receptor beta chain is a study of graft-versus-host responses after intestinal transplantation. Only in-frame clones appear in the TCRdb table, and some are missing; sequencing was by immunoSEQ multiplex PCR. The table lists 33,000 or so clones, around 94% of them singletons. Trimming pared 2 bases from V and 3 bases from J, leaving 2 bases between. The germline CDR1 and CDR2 sequences are MNHEY and SVGAGI. The CDR3 spans 12 residues. Source: PBMCs, taken 16 days after intestinal transplant. The chain uses TRBV6-5 and TRBJ1-3, with no clear D. This clonotype was obtained from a human patient who received an intestinal transplant, so some T cells may come from the graft donor. The CDR3 nucleotides read TGTGCCAGCAGTTACGGTGGAAACACCATATATTTT. Translated, it gives CASSYGGNTIYF.